This entry lists 7 T cell receptor beta chains sequenced from one sample in a study of T-cell memory formation after mild COVID-19. TCRdb reanalysed the 5' RACE reads using MiXCR and keeps one entry per CDR3 protein. This table holds approximately 580,000 distinct CDR3 sequences, about a fifth found once. The sample consisted of PBMCs or a T cell subset sorted from them (not recorded which). These receptors all stem from an adult woman who had mild COVID-19 (a few samples of this study predate the infection). Cell type and time point are not known.

This clonotype was recorded a few times. The chain has TRBV6-5 and TRBJ2-1; D may be TRBD2 (5 bases). The germline gives CDR1 MNHEY, CDR2 SVGAGI. Trimming shortened V by 6 bases and J by 10 bases, and 13 bases separated the two germline ends. The CDR3 contains 12 residues. The CDR3 DNA reads TGTGCCAGCAGCCCCGGGGAACCCGAGCAGTTCTTC. This gives the protein CASSPGEPEQFF.

In its sample, this clonotype was seen a few times. The chain has TRBV7-9 and TRBJ2-7, with D unclear. The germline V gene encodes CDR1 SEHNR and CDR2 FQNEAQ (reference sequence). V was shortened by 1 base and J by 2 bases, with 9 bases between the two germline ends. The CDR3 covers 14 residues. DNA for the CDR3: TGTGCCAGCAGCTTAGACCAGGTGGCCTACGAGCAGTACTTC. It yields the protein CASSLDQVAYEQYF. Combining the CDR3 with reference TRBV7-9 and TRBJ2-7 gives the whole variable domain DTGVSQNPRHKITKRGQNVTFRCDPISEHNRLYWYRQTLGQGPEFLTYFQNEAQLEKSRLLSDRFSAERPKGSFSTLEIQRTEQGDSAMYLCASSLDQVAYEQYFGPGTRLTVT.

The chain has TRBV6-1 and TRBJ2-1; weak D call: TRBD2 (7 bases). The CDR3 extends over 14 amino acids. Germline V gene data show CDR1 as MNHNS and CDR2 as SASEGT. The V end lost 7 bases, the J end lost 8 bases, and 18 bases lay between the germline ends. The CDR3 DNA reads as TGTGCCAGCACCGGGTTGGGGGGGGCCGATGAGCAGTTCTTC. Its translation: CASTGLGGADEQFF.

This clonotype has more than one count but fewer than ten. J is TRBJ1-1 and V is TRBV28, with a weak D call TRBD1 (5 bases). Germline CDR1 MDHEN, CDR2 SYDVKM. The ends were cut back, 4 bases at V and 9 bases at J, with 15 bases in the middle. This CDR3 contains 13 residues. CDR3 coding DNA: TGTGCCAGCAGTTCAGGACACACACAACAAGCTTTCTTT. Translated, it gives CASSSGHTQQAFF.

The rearrangement links TRBV19 to TRBJ1-5; 8 nucleotides match TRBD1. The V gene's germline CDR1 is LNHDA and CDR2 SQIVND (reference sequence). The CDR3 runs to 14 residues. J gave up 7 bases and V 5 bases, and 7 bases lay outside the gene matches. CDR3 residues: CASSQTGVNQPQHF. CDR3 DNA sequence: TGTGCCAGTAGTCAGACAGGGGTCAACCAGCCCCAGCATTTT.

In its sample, this clonotype was seen a few times. The chain employs TRBV30 and TRBJ2-1; D is undetermined. This CDR3 has 12 amino acids. Germline assignment: CDR1 GTSNPN and CDR2 SVGIG (reference sequence). V gave up 3 bases and J gave up 5 bases, with 8 bases separating them. CDR3 in amino acids: CAWSGNDNEQFF. CDR3 nucleotide sequence: TGTGCCTGGAGCGGCAATGACAATGAGCAGTTCTTC.

This chain connects TRBV6-1 to TRBJ2-3; D gene uncertain. V was trimmed by 6 bases and J by 4 bases, leaving 14 bases between them. CDR1 MNHNS and CDR2 SASEGT come from the germline V gene. The CDR3 is made up of 14 amino acids. CDR3 DNA: TGTGCCAGCAGACCTTCCCTAGGGCCAGATACGCAGTATTTT. It specifies CASRPSLGPDTQYF.